The source of this T cell receptor (beta chain) is a study of tumor and adjacent non-tumor tissue in lung cancer. Study findings and constraints: Normal lung showed higher cumulative top 100 clone frequency than tumor.

No cell sorting was done before RNA was extracted from the tissue. The CDR3 totals 11 residues. The V gene lost 5 bases and the J gene lost 11 bases, with 10 bases spanning the gap. The V gene's germline CDR1 is MNHEY and CDR2 SVGEGT. The library came from three nested PCR rounds adapted from ARM-PCR protocols. TCRdb re-called the multiplex PCR reads through MiXCR, storing one row per CDR3 protein. The table has about 200,000 distinct CDR3 sequences, 70% to 75% seen once. Only a few counts were recorded for this clonotype. Its antigen is as yet unknown. The rearrangement joins TRBV6-2 or TRBV6-3 to TRBJ2-4; D is unresolved. The clonotype originates from a man in his 60s with non-small cell lung cancer. The specimen sequenced was lung tumor tissue. CDR3 sequence: CASSTPAVQYF. The CDR3 nucleotides read TGTGCCAGCAGTACCCCAGCCGTTCAGTACTTC.